The 22 T cell receptor beta chains listed next were all sequenced from one sample in a study of blood T cells in healthy people across ages. Primers used in a second PCR of roughly 6 to 11 cycles were a sample-barcoded 5' primer and a J-beta primer mix. TCRdb reprocessed the 5' RACE reads via MiXCR and lists one record per CDR3 protein. The sample contains about 780,000 distinct CDR3 sequences, 20% to 30% of which appear only once. These records were also assigned to another study, of T cells of mothers and their children.

Sample: blood. Receptor source: a boy aged 5-17 years in good health.

The chain combines TRBV19 with TRBJ2-7, with TRBD2 matching over 10 bases. V lost 3 bases and J lost 3; bases outside the gene matches: 5. Germline lookup yields CDR1 LNHDA and CDR2 SQIVND (reference sequence). The CDR3 covers 15 residues. CDR3 in amino acids: CASSIGSGGGYEQYF. CDR3 nucleotide sequence: TGTGCCAGTAGTATCGGCAGCGGGGGGGGCTACGAGCAGTACTTC.

This clonotype was seen a handful of times. At one of its ends the junction is not consistent with the germline gene, which may arise from a read error. The rearrangement uses TRBV7-7 and TRBJ2-5; D ambiguous. Germline-derived CDR1 and CDR2 are SSHAT and FNYEAQ (reference sequence). The CDR3 contains 13 residues. The CDR3 loop is CASSLGIPETQYF. The CDR3 coding sequence is TGTGCTAGCAGCTTAGGTATCCCAGAGACTCAGTACTTC.

This clonotype was counted between two and nine times. This chain joins TRBV7-9 and TRBJ2-4; a weak D match, TRBD1 (5 bases). Trimming removed 2 bases at V and 0 bases at J, with 11 bases between. Germline-derived CDR1 and CDR2 are SEHNR and FQNEAQ (reference sequence). The CDR3 runs 16 residues. CDR3 nucleotides: TGTGCCAGCAGCTTAAGATCGGACAAAGCCAAAAACATTCAGTACTTC. It encodes CASSLRSDKAKNIQYF.

The V call is TRBV29-1, the J call TRBJ1-1; no definite D call. V was cut by 3 bases and J by 5 bases, with 10 bases left in between. Germline lookup yields CDR1 SQVTM and CDR2 ANQGSEA. The CDR3 runs 12 residues. The CDR3 nucleotides are TGCAGCGTTGAGTACACAAGTACTGAAGCTTTCTTT. Amino acids: CSVEYTSTEAFF.

The chain combines TRBV7-2 with TRBJ2-5; 11 bases map to TRBD2. The DNA matches TRBJ2-1 better at its end, which makes the J call doubtful. CDR1 and CDR2 from the germline V gene are SGHTA and FQGNSA. The CDR3 is made up of 13 amino acids. The CDR3 nucleotides read TGTGCCAGCGTAATAGCGGGGGGGGAGGAGCAGTTCTTC. Its protein is CASVIAGGEEQFF.

This clonotype has more than one count but fewer than ten. The rearrangement links TRBV10-3 to TRBJ1-1; D gene uncertain. Germline V lookup: CDR1 ENHRY, CDR2 SYGVKD. Trimming removed 6 bases from V and 2 bases from J, with 10 bases in between. The CDR3 is 13 residues long. For the CDR3, the DNA is TGTGCCATCAGCCGGGAGGAAAACACTGAAGCTTTCTTT. Amino acid sequence: CAISREENTEAFF.

This clonotype was seen a few times. The V gene is TRBV28, the J gene TRBJ2-1; 9 bases are a match to TRBD1. CDR3 length: 16 amino acids. Germline V gene sequence: CDR1 MDHEN, CDR2 SYDVKM. Unmatched junction bases numbered 11, after V lost 5 bases and J lost 6 bases. The CDR3, as DNA: TGTGCCAGCAGTCTGCCCGGGACAGGGAATGTCAATGAGCAGTTCTTC. This gives the protein CASSLPGTGNVNEQFF.

CDR3 sequence reads: CSAPEESTGELFF. CDR3 in DNA: TGCAGTGCTCCCGAGGAAAGCACCGGGGAGCTGTTTTTT. The rearrangement uses TRBV20-1 and TRBJ2-2; D remains unclear. Germline assignment: CDR1 DFQATT and CDR2 SNEGSKA (reference sequence). The CDR3 totals 13 residues. V was shortened by 5 bases and J by 4 bases, with 11 bases between the two germline ends.

The chain is built from TRBV6-2 or TRBV6-3 and TRBJ2-2; 7 nucleotides align to TRBD1. V shed 5 bases and J 6 bases; nucleotides not matched to a gene: 12. Germline V gene sequence: CDR1 MNHEY, CDR2 SVGEGT. The CDR3 runs to 16 residues. The CDR3 sequence: CASSPLWTGSAGELFF. As DNA, the CDR3 is TGTGCCAGCAGTCCCCTTTGGACAGGTAGCGCCGGGGAGCTGTTTTTT.

This clonotype was found a few times. V gene TRBV12-3 or TRBV12-4 combines with J gene TRBJ1-3; 9 nucleotides align to TRBD1. This CDR3 is 14 amino acids long. Trimming at V came to 2 bases and at J to 4 bases, leaving 0 bases not matched to a gene. Here the CDR3 DNA reads TGTGCCAGCAGTTTAACAGGGGGCGGAAACACCATATATTTT. This encodes CASSLTGGGNTIYF.

CDR3 sequence (DNA): TGTGCCACCAGTGATTTTGGGGGGCTTGAGCAGTTCTTC. The encoded protein is CATSDFGGLEQFF. This chain joins TRBV24-1 and TRBJ2-1; D assignment may be TRBD1 or TRBD2 (6 bases each). Looked up from germline, CDR1 is KGHDR and CDR2 is SFDVKD. The CDR3 loop spans 13 amino acids. V was shortened by 1 base and J by 9 bases, with 9 bases between the two germline ends.

The table lists this clonotype with many counts. The rearrangement links TRBV20-1 to TRBJ2-5; D unclear. V shed 6 bases and J shed 5 bases, with 7 bases lying between them. The germline V gene encodes CDR1 DFQATT and CDR2 SNEGSKA (reference sequence). The CDR3 totals 10 residues. CDR3 sequence (DNA): TGCAGTGCCGCTAGGGAGACCCAGTACTTC. This gives the protein CSAARETQYF.

In its sample, this clonotype was seen a few times. The chain joins TRBV18 to TRBJ2-1; TRBD2 matches at 10 bases. Germline CDR1 reads KGHSH; CDR2 reads LQKENI. Trimming at V came to 3 bases and at J to 8 bases, leaving 10 bases not matched to a gene. The CDR3 is made up of 16 amino acids. For the CDR3, the DNA is TGTGCCAGCTCACCTCTAGCGGGGGACCATCTAGATGAGCAGTTCTTC. Translating it yields CASSPLAGDHLDEQFF.

Regarding this clonotype: Because the CDR3 is missing its conserved closing phenylalanine or tryptophan, this is likely a read error. CDR3 sequence: CSATRSPRTEAFS. The CDR3 region has the DNA TGCAGTGCTACTCGGTCCCCACGGACTGAAGCTTTCTCT. The chain employs TRBV20-1 and TRBJ1-1; D not certain. Trimming pared 4 bases from V and 5 bases from J, leaving 14 bases between. Germline-derived CDR1 and CDR2 are DFQATT and SNEGSKA (reference sequence). The CDR3 runs 13 residues.

V usage is TRBV7-2 and J usage is TRBJ1-2; TRBD1 matches 9 bases. CDR1 SGHTA and CDR2 FQGNSA come from the germline V gene. The length of the CDR3 is 15 residues. With 6 bases clipped from V and 4 bases from J, the junction kept 9 bases outside the gene matches. CDR3 DNA: TGTGCCAGCAGTTGGGGAACGACAGGGGGCTATGGCTACACCTTC. Translating gives CASSWGTTGGYGYTF.

Only a few counts were recorded for this clonotype. The chain combines TRBV5-5 with TRBJ2-3, with D tentatively TRBD1 (5 bases). The CDR3 is made up of 14 amino acids. Germline CDR1 SGHKS, CDR2 YYEKEE (reference sequence). Deletions cut 4 bases from V and 4 bases from J, with 13 bases between. CDR3 protein: CASSAIAGSDTQYF. CDR3 nucleotide sequence: TGTGCCAGCAGCGCAATAGCAGGGTCAGATACGCAGTATTTT.

This clonotype has a handful of counts. V and J are TRBV10-1 and TRBJ2-2, with TRBD1 as a possible D gene (6 bases). The germline gives CDR1 WNHNN, CDR2 SYGVQD (reference sequence). V gave up 4 bases and J gave up 4 bases, with 19 bases separating them. There are 17 residues in the CDR3. The CDR3 loop is CASSASLQGTGTGELFF. The CDR3 region has the DNA TGCGCCAGCAGTGCGAGTTTACAGGGTACGGGCACCGGGGAGCTGTTTTTT.

A few counts support this clonotype. The V call is TRBV20-1, the J call TRBJ2-5, with TRBD2 identical over 14 bases. The germline gives CDR1 DFQATT, CDR2 SNEGSKA (reference sequence). The V segment lost 6 bases and the J segment 4 bases; nucleotides outside the gene matches: 22. CDR3 length: 20 residues. CDR3 sequence (DNA): TGCAGTGCCCCGGACTTTAGCGTGCGACTAGCGGGGGGGAGGGGAGAGACCCAGTACTTC. The encoded protein is CSAPDFSVRLAGGRGETQYF.

This chain connects TRBV13 to TRBJ2-3; TRBD1 might be the D (7 bases). The ends were cut back, 5 bases at V and 6 bases at J, with 15 bases in the middle. The CDR3 is 14 residues long. CDR1 is PRHDT and CDR2 is FYEKMQ in the germline V gene (reference sequence). CDR3 residues: CASSQGGQADTQYF. In DNA form, the CDR3 reads TGTGCCAGCAGCCAGGGGGGCCAGGCGGATACGCAGTATTTT.

The chain uses TRBV20-1 and TRBJ2-3; 13 bases map to TRBD2. This CDR3 region has 16 residues. Trimming removed 6 bases from V and 0 bases from J; junction bases left unmatched: 6. The V gene's germline CDR1 is DFQATT and CDR2 SNEGSKA (reference sequence). The CDR3 DNA follows: TGCAGTGCCAGCGGGACTAGCGGGACTAGCACAGATACGCAGTATTTT. Translated, it gives CSASGTSGTSTDTQYF.

This clonotype has only a few counts. The rearrangement joins TRBV9 to TRBJ2-7; D perhaps matches TRBD1 (5 bases). V was shortened by 3 bases and J by 0 bases, with 13 bases between the two germline ends. This CDR3 comprises 15 residues. The V gene's germline CDR1 is SGDLS and CDR2 YYNGEE. CDR3 region: CASSEAGMSSYEQYF. The CDR3 nucleotides read TGTGCCAGCAGCGAGGCAGGGATGAGCTCCTACGAGCAGTACTTC.

The table lists this clonotype with a few counts. CDR3 sequence reads: CATSAQNIQYF. The DNA of the CDR3 is TGTGCCACCTCGGCCCAAAACATTCAGTACTTC. V usage is TRBV12-3 or TRBV12-4 and J usage is TRBJ2-4; D gene unclear. The CDR3 runs to 11 residues. Trimming cost V 10 bases and J 5 bases, with 9 bases left between them.